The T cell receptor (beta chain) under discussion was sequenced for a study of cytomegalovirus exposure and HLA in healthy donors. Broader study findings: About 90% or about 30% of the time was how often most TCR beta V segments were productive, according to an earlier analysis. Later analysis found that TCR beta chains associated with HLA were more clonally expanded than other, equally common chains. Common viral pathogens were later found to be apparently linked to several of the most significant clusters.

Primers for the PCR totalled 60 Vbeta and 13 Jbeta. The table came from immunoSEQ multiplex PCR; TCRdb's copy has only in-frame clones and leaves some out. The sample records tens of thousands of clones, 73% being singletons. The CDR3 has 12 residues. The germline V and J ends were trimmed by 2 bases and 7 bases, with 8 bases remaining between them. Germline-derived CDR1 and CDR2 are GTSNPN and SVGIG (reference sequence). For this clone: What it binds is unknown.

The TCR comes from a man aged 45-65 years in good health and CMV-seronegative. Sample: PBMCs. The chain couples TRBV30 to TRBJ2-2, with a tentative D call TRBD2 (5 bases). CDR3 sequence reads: CAWSRGGGELFF. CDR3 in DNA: TGTGCCTGGAGTCGGGGTGGCGGGGAGCTGTTTTTT.